The clone carrying this TCR beta chain showed up many times. As yet, its antigen is unknown. Unique molecular identifiers were present in the TCR beta cDNA libraries. TCRdb called the PCR reads again in MiXCR, with one record for every CDR3 protein. This sample carries 750,000 to 900,000 distinct CDR3 sequences, around 46% of them seen once, and the ten largest clones take roughly 4.9%. This sample was included in a study of post-analysis software for immune sequencing data. Per germline, CDR1 SGDLS and CDR2 YYNGEE. The trim removed 0 bases at V and 8 bases at J, leaving 13 bases unmatched. The CDR3 runs 17 residues. Broader study findings: Patients used about 5 TRBV segments, including TRBV5-6, TRBV5-1 and TRBV20-1, more often than controls.

The sequence came from a girl between 5 and 17 years old with multiple sclerosis. The sequencing sample was made of blood. The chain employs TRBV9 and TRBJ2-1; 8 bases are shared with TRBD2. The CDR3 coding sequence is TGTGCCAGCAGCGTAGACATAACGGGACTAGTACGCGATGAGCAGTTCTTC. Amino acids: CASSVDITGLVRDEQFF.